This T cell receptor beta chain derives from a study of blood T cell repertoires in COVID-19 (dated by TCRdb to 2020 to 2021). General notes on the study: The collaborator samples originated in the United States, Italy and Spain and spanned the acute and convalescent phases of COVID-19. The material from the prospective study consisted of cDNA or gDNA derived from T cells, B-cell-depleted T cells, or PBMCs. The dataset comprised deeply sampled blood TCRbeta repertoires from subjects exposed to, actively infected with, or recovered from COVID-19. The repertoires were released in a freely available public database intended as a resource for research on the immune response to SARS-CoV-2. The samples were drawn from two sources: the first 160 participants of the ongoing ImmuneRACE study, and 1,254 subjects contributed by 6 global collaborators. Nearly every sample came with metadata listing a de-identified subject ID, COVID-19 status, age in years and sex. Where available, HLA class I and class II types were taken from metadata supplied by the sample provider and were not determined by assay-based typing. Paper-wide results and their limitations: How much clinical and demographic metadata was included differed by source and by participant, and the metadata was provided uncurated.

The CDR3 has 11 amino acids, counting the end cysteine and phenylalanine. The sequence is cut down to CDR3 DNA, 33 bases in frame from base 1. Trimming leaves V shorter by 5 bases and J shorter by 12 bases, with the junction holding 5 bases beyond the gene matches. This clone occurred a few times. Its antigen remains undetermined. Base qualities are not recorded, but no much larger clone differs from it by a single base. TCRbeta CDR3 regions were amplified from genomic DNA using the immunoSEQ Assay, a bias-controlled multiplex PCR. In the original analysis: The number of nucleated cells in each sample was estimated by amplification of reference gene primers within the assay. Sequence reads were collapsed and filtered to measure the absolute abundance of every unique TCRbeta CDR3 rearrangement. Productive Simpson clonality was computed per sample as the square root of Simpson's diversity index over productive rearrangements. In TCRdb, the immuneACCESS table is reduced to in-frame sequences with V and J assigned. These tables do not hold every clone; where another copy was compared, an unresolved V gene accounts for under half, and the others remain unexplained. V and J calls and clone size are given by that table; D and trimming were obtained from the DNA. The sample table records around 200,000 clones; about 88% of these occur just once. The ten biggest clones cover about 1.1% of the sample.

Collaborating institutions collected whole blood in K2EDTA tubes following their own protocols. Collaborator samples were shipped for TCRbeta analysis as frozen whole blood, isolated PBMCs, or DNA extracted from either sample type. Sequenced material: peripheral blood. This TCR was sampled from a man aged 25-45 years with acute or convalescent COVID-19. The rearrangement combines TRBV12-3 or TRBV12-4 with TRBJ1-2, with TRBD1 matching 8 junction bases. The DNA reads TGTGCCAGCAGTCCGGGGACAGGCCACACCTTC. Its translation is CASSPGTGHTF.